This T cell receptor beta chain appears in the sequencing data of a study of blood T cell repertoires in COVID-19. Study-level background: T cells, B-cell-depleted T cells, or PBMCs supplied cDNA or gDNA.

Sequencing was performed with immunoSEQ multiplex PCR; in TCRdb, only in-frame clones are kept and a portion is missing. The table lists around 250,000 clones, 80% to 90% of them singletons. The CDR3 consists of 12 residues. V was clipped by 5 bases and J by 4 bases; unmatched bases: 3. Germline V gene sequence: CDR1 SQVTM, CDR2 ANQGSEA. This TCR came from a woman between 50 and 59 years old who had recovered from COVID-19. The chain carries TRBV29-1 and TRBJ2-5; 8 bases line up with TRBD1. The specimen sequenced was PBMCs or T cells enriched from blood (not recorded which). This CDR3 is CSVYGQGETQYF. The DNA of the CDR3 is TGCAGCGTTTATGGACAGGGAGAGACCCAGTACTTC.